This T cell receptor (beta chain) was sequenced in a study of vaccination and CD4 T cells after COVID-19. Broader study findings: The great majority, 304 of 307 vaccine-specific clones, proved spike mono-reactive in convalescent patients.

As concerns this clonotype: Its matching antigen is unknown.

Germline loops: CDR1 SGHAT, CDR2 FQNNGV. V was clipped by 5 bases and J by 3 bases, with 4 bases between them. The CDR3 has 11 amino acids. The treatment is: roughly nine-day PBMC culture with coronavirus spike peptide pools or control peptides (ViraFEST assay). Cultured CD4+ T-cell DNA underwent Oncomine TCR Beta short-read sequencing. TCRdb reanalysed the PCR reads using MiXCR and keeps one entry per CDR3 protein. The repertoire holds more than 3,000 distinct CDR3 sequences, with 14% as singletons. This receptor was taken from a human donor who had recovered from COVID-19. The chain uses TRBV11-2 and TRBJ2-5; D remains unclear. The material sequenced was CD4+ T cells from blood, cultured in vitro. The CDR3 DNA reads TGTGCCAGCAGCAACAAAGAGACCCAGTACTTC. This codes for CASSNKETQYF.